A single sample is the source of the 22 T cell receptor beta chains below, sequenced in a study of blood T cell repertoires in COVID-19. The data were produced by immunoSEQ multiplex PCR, yet TCRdb's version contains in-frame clones alone and is incomplete. This sample has about 150,000 clones, with 65% to 90% found just once. Sequenced sample: peripheral blood. These receptors were collected from a woman aged 60 to 75 with COVID-19, enrolled during active disease.

The V and J genes are TRBV6-5 and TRBJ1-6, with a tentative D call TRBD1 (6 bases). Looked up from germline, CDR1 is MNHEY and CDR2 is SVGAGI. The CDR3 runs 14 residues. The V gene lost 6 bases and the J gene lost 7 bases, with 13 bases spanning the gap. The CDR3 here is CASSHGQGNSPLHF. CDR3 DNA: TGTGCCAGCAGCCATGGGCAGGGGAATTCACCCCTCCACTTT.

The chain recombines TRBV6-5 with TRBJ2-5; TRBD1 agrees at 9 bases. The V gene's germline CDR1 is MNHEY and CDR2 SVGAGI. V lost 8 bases to trimming and J lost 4 bases; unmatched junction nucleotides: 11. The length of the CDR3 is 15 residues. The CDR3 coding sequence is TGTGCCAGCGTAAGGACGGGACAGGGTGGAGAGACCCAGTACTTC. This codes for CASVRTGQGGETQYF.

The chain links TRBV5-1 to TRBJ2-2; 7 nucleotides line up with TRBD1. Per the germline V gene, CDR1 is SGHRS and CDR2 is YFSETQ. V was pared by 6 bases and J by 5 bases, with 7 bases of the junction left unmatched. The CDR3 runs 14 residues. The CDR3 bases are TGCGCCAGCATAACCGGGACAGAGACCGGGGAGCTGTTTTTT. It codes for CASITGTETGELFF.

The table lists this clone with a few counts. The chain carries TRBV24-1 and TRBJ2-1; TRBD2 agrees at 14 bases. Germline CDR1 and CDR2: KGHDR and SFDVKD. The V segment lost 6 bases and the J segment 10 bases; nucleotides outside the gene matches: 7. The CDR3 has 15 amino acids. CDR3 sequence (DNA): TGTGCCACCAGTTTGACTAGCGGGGGGGTTGGGGAGCAGTTCTTC. This translates into CATSLTSGGVGEQFF.

There are a few counts of this clone. CDR3 coding DNA: TGTGCCAGCAGCCCGGGGGGCGGGAATGGCTACACCTTC. This gives the protein CASSPGGGNGYTF. V is TRBV6-6 and J is TRBJ1-2; the D gene is possibly TRBD1 (6 bases). The germline gives CDR1 MNHNY, CDR2 SVGAGI (reference sequence). Trimming pared 6 bases from V and 6 bases from J, leaving 14 bases between. The CDR3 totals 13 residues.

This clone was picked up a small number of times. The chain combines TRBV9 with TRBJ1-3, with D hard to call. Trimming shortened V by 1 base and J by 2 bases, and 16 bases separated the two germline ends. CDR3 size: 17 residues. Germline CDR1 reads SGDLS; CDR2 reads YYNGEE. CDR3 sequence: CASSVKDLRAAGNTIYF. CDR3 DNA: TGTGCCAGCAGCGTAAAGGATCTGAGGGCTGCTGGAAACACCATATATTTT.

Written as DNA, the CDR3 is TGTGCCGCCTTACAGGGATACAACACTGAAGCTTTCTTT. This codes for CAALQGYNTEAFF. The gene calls are TRBV6-5 and TRBJ1-1, with D tentatively TRBD1 (6 bases). The V gene lost 11 bases and the J gene lost 2 bases, with 15 bases spanning the gap. Per the germline V gene, CDR1 is MNHEY and CDR2 is SVGAGI. The CDR3 spans 13 residues.

The chain employs TRBV27 and TRBJ1-1; a weak D match, TRBD1 (5 bases). V was trimmed by 4 bases and J by 11 bases, leaving 26 bases between them. The CDR3 has 16 residues. Per the germline V gene, CDR1 is MNHEY and CDR2 is SMNVEV (reference sequence). The CDR3 DNA reads TGTGCCAGCAGTTCGGTCAGGGTCGGGAGTGGTTGGTACGCTTTCTTT. The encoded protein is CASSSVRVGSGWYAFF.

This chain links TRBV2 with TRBJ1-4; 8 bases agree with TRBD1. This CDR3 comprises 14 residues. V lost 5 bases to trimming and J lost 4 bases; unmatched junction nucleotides: 3. Germline CDR1 is SNHLY and CDR2 is FYNNEI. The CDR3 region has the DNA TGTGCCAGCAGTCTCGACAGGGGTAATGAAAAACTGTTTTTT. Residues: CASSLDRGNEKLFF. Based on the CDR3 plus reference TRBV2 and TRBJ1-4, the full variable domain is EPEVTQTPSHQVTQMGQEVILRCVPISNHLYFYWYRQILGQKVEFLVSFYNNEISEKSEIFDDQFSVERPDGSNFTLKIRSTKLEDSAMYFCASSLDRGNEKLFFGSGTQLSVL.

This sequence joins TRBV7-8 and TRBJ1-1; D is possibly TRBD1 (6 bases). This CDR3 contains 14 residues. With 2 bases removed from V and 3 bases from J, the gap between germline ends came to 10 bases. Germline V gene lookup returns CDR1 SGHVS and CDR2 FQNEAQ. The CDR3 is CASSLNRADTEAFF. In DNA form, the CDR3 reads TGTGCCAGCAGCTTAAACAGGGCTGACACTGAAGCTTTCTTT.

The rearrangement joins TRBV29-1 to TRBJ1-5; D is undetermined. Germline V lookup: CDR1 SQVTM, CDR2 ANQGSEA. The germline V and J ends were trimmed by 3 bases and 4 bases, with 10 bases remaining between them. This CDR3 is built from 13 residues. CDR3 amino acids: CSVDAGPNQPQHF. CDR3 sequence (DNA): TGCAGCGTTGACGCCGGTCCTAATCAGCCCCAGCATTTT.

This clone has at least ten counts. The J gene is TRBJ2-5, the V gene TRBV5-6; no firm D call. Per germline, CDR1 SGHDT and CDR2 YYEEEE. The V gene lost 1 base and the J gene lost 4 bases, with 2 bases spanning the gap. This CDR3 comprises 11 residues. CDR3 sequence (DNA): TGTGCCAGCAGCTTGCGAGAGACCCAGTACTTC. Translation gives CASSLRETQYF.

The gene calls are TRBV7-9 and TRBJ2-6; unclear D gene. Trimming removed 5 bases from V and 1 base from J, with 12 bases in between. The CDR3 loop spans 16 amino acids. Per the germline V gene, CDR1 is SEHNR and CDR2 is FQNEAQ (reference sequence). CDR3 loop: CASSLLVGSGANVLTF. In DNA form, the CDR3 reads TGTGCCAGCAGCCTCTTAGTCGGGTCTGGGGCCAACGTCCTGACTTTC. The variable domain in full, completed from reference TRBV7-9 and TRBJ2-6, reads DTGVSQNPRHKITKRGQNVTFRCDPISEHNRLYWYRQTLGQGPEFLTYFQNEAQLEKSRLLSDRFSAERPKGSFSTLEIQRTEQGDSAMYLCASSLLVGSGANVLTFGAGSRLTVL.

The chain has TRBV2 and TRBJ2-7; 9 nucleotides line up with TRBD1. Germline V gene data show CDR1 as SNHLY and CDR2 as FYNNEI. The CDR3 consists of 13 residues. The V segment lost 10 bases and the J segment 0 bases; nucleotides outside the gene matches: 4. The CDR3 DNA reads TGTGCCATTACGACAGGGGGCTCCTACGAGCAGTACGTC. It is translated as CAITTGGSYEQYV.

The rearrangement links TRBV25-1 to TRBJ1-5, with D perhaps TRBD1 (5 bases). The CDR3 extends over 13 amino acids. The germline V gene has CDR1 MGHDK and CDR2 SYGVNS. The V gene lost 4 bases and the J gene lost 7 bases, with 11 bases spanning the gap. The CDR3 DNA reads as TGTGCCAGCAGTGCACAGCCAGGGCAGCCCCAGCATTTT. This gives the protein CASSAQPGQPQHF.

The chain is built from TRBV9 and TRBJ1-1; D is unresolved. The germline V gene encodes CDR1 SGDLS and CDR2 YYNGEE. This CDR3 contains 12 residues. Trimming left V 4 bases short and J 1 base short, with 5 bases between. CDR3 coding DNA: TGTGCCAGCAGCCGCGGGAACACTGAAGCTTTCTTT. It yields the protein CASSRGNTEAFF.

The CDR3 sequence: CASSAGVSGEQYF. The CDR3, as DNA: TGCGCCAGCAGCGCCGGGGTCTCGGGCGAGCAGTACTTC. The V and J genes are TRBV5-1 and TRBJ2-7; tentatively, D is TRBD2 (5 bases). Germline CDR1 SGHRS, CDR2 YFSETQ. The CDR3 length is 13 residues. Trimming cost V 4 bases and J 6 bases, with 14 bases left between them.

The chain has TRBV6-2 or TRBV6-3 and TRBJ1-5; no definite D call. Per germline, CDR1 MNHEY and CDR2 SVGEGT. The CDR3 covers 16 residues. The V end was cut by 2 bases, the J end by 0 bases, with 11 bases between. The CDR3 protein is CASSYAAIYSNQPQHF. The CDR3 nucleotides read TGTGCCAGCAGTTACGCAGCGATCTATAGCAATCAGCCCCAGCATTTT.

V gene TRBV13 combines with J gene TRBJ1-6; D is unclear. Trimming took 5 bases from V and 6 from J, leaving 20 bases between them. The germline V gene encodes CDR1 PRHDT and CDR2 FYEKMQ (reference sequence). CDR3 length: 17 residues. CDR3 sequence reads: CASSHYLGGSGNSPLHF. The CDR3 region has the DNA TGTGCCAGCAGCCACTATTTAGGTGGAAGCGGTAATTCACCCCTCCACTTT.

This clone has a single count. The chain employs TRBV11-2 and TRBJ1-1, with TRBD1 as a possible D gene (5 bases). The CDR3 loop spans 17 amino acids. From germline, CDR1 is SGHAT and CDR2 FQNNGV. V lost 2 bases and J lost 1, with 17 bases in between. The CDR3 loop reads CASSLIASPRANTEAFF. The CDR3 nucleotides are TGTGCCAGCAGCTTAATTGCATCCCCCAGGGCGAACACTGAAGCTTTCTTT.

This chain joins TRBV20-1 and TRBJ2-7; 9 bases are a match to TRBD1. The CDR3 runs to 14 residues. The V segment lost 3 bases and the J segment 3 bases; nucleotides outside the gene matches: 6. Germline V CDR1 and CDR2: DFQATT, SNEGSKA (reference sequence). Here the CDR3 reads CSASGQGSGYEQYF. CDR3 in DNA: TGCAGTGCTAGTGGACAGGGGAGCGGCTACGAGCAGTACTTC.

The chain is built from TRBV29-1 and TRBJ2-5; TRBD1 matches at 8 bases. Germline trimming cut 8 bases from V and 4 bases from J; bases unmatched to any gene: 6. The CDR3 covers 12 residues. Germline V gene data show CDR1 as SQVTM and CDR2 as ANQGSEA. The CDR3 spells CSFRQGLETQYF. The CDR3 DNA reads TGCAGCTTTCGACAGGGGTTAGAGACCCAGTACTTC.